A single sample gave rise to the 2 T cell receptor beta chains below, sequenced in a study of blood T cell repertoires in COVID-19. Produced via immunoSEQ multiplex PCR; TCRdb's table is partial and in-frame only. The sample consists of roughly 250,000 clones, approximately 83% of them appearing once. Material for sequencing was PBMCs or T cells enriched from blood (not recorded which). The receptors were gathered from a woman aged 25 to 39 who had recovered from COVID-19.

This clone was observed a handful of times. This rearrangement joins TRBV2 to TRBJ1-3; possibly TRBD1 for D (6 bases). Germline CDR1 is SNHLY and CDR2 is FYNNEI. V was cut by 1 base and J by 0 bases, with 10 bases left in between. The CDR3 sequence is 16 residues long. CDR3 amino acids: CASSEGTANSGNTIYF. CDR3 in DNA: TGTGCCAGCAGTGAAGGGACAGCCAACTCTGGAAACACCATATATTTT.

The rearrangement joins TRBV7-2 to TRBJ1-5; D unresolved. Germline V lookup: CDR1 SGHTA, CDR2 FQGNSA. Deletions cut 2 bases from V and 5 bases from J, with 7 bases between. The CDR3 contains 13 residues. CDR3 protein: CASSLQSYQPQHF. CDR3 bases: TGTGCCAGCAGCTTACAGTCCTATCAGCCCCAGCATTTT.